The TCR beta chain under discussion was sequenced for a study of follicular helper T cells after annual influenza vaccination. Method: immunoSEQ multiplex PCR; TCRdb's copy keeps in-frame clones and lacks some. The sample records over a thousand clones, around two thirds being singletons. Trimming at V came to 1 base and at J to 1 base, leaving 12 bases not matched to a gene. Germline CDR1 is SGDLS and CDR2 is YYNGEE. This CDR3 contains 19 residues. Time point here: 2015-2016 season, 7 days after influenza vaccination. Non-naive CD4+CXCR5+PD-1+ cTfh were sorted into ICOS+CD38+ and ICOS-CD38- fractions.

The chain employs TRBV9 and TRBJ2-1; 9 bases map to TRBD2. The sequence derives from an adult who received the influenza vaccine. The sequencing used CXCR5+ CD38+ circulating T follicular helper cells from blood, collected 7 days after influenza vaccination. The subset was: circulating Tfh, non-naive CD4+CXCR5+PD-1+ (ICOS+CD38+ or ICOS-CD38-). This CDR3 is CASSVRGELAGVSYNEQFF. The CDR3, as DNA: TGTGCCAGCAGCGTACGGGGGGAGTTAGCGGGAGTATCCTACAATGAGCAGTTCTTC.